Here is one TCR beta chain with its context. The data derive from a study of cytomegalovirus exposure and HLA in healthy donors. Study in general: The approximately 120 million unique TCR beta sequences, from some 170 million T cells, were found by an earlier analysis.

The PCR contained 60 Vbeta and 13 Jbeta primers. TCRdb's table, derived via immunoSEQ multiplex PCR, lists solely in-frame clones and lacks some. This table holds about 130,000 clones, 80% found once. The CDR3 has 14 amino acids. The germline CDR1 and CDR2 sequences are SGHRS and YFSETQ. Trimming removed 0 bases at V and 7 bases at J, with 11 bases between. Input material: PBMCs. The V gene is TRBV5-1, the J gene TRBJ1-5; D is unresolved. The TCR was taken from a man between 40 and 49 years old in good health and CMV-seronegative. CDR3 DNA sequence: TGCGCCAGCAGCTTGGCCCCAGGTGGCCAGCCCCAGCATTTT. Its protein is CASSLAPGGQPQHF.